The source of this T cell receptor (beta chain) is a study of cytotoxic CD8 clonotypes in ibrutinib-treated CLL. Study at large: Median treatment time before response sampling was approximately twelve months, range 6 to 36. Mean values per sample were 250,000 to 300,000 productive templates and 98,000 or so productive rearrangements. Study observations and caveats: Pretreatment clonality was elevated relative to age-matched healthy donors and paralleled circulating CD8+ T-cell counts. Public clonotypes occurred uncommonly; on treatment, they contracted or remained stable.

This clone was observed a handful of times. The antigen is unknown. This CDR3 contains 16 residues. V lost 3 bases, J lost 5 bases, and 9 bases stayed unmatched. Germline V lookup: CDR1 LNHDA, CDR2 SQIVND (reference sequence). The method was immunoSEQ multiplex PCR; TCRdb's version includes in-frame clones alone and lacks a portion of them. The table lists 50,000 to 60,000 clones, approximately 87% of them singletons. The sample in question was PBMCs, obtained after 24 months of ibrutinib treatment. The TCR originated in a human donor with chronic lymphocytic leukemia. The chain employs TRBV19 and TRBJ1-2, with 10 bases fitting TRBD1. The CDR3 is CASSIFRTGGEYGYTF. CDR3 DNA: TGTGCCAGTAGTATCTTTCGGACAGGGGGGGAGTATGGCTACACCTTC.